This record looks at one T cell receptor (beta chain) sequence and its context. Its antigen is currently unknown. The V end was cut by 11 bases, the J end by 0 bases, with 16 bases between. The CDR3 covers 14 residues. Germline lookup yields CDR1 SGHVS and CDR2 FQNEAQ. The sample belongs to a study of T cell repertoires and HLA-DP antigens. The primer mix covered 54 TRBV segments and 13 TRBJ segments. Deep-resolution sequencing targeted 150,000 to 250,000 T cell genomes in pre-culture CD4+ samples. The table came from immunoSEQ multiplex PCR; TCRdb's copy has only in-frame clones and leaves some out. The table has fewer than 95,000 clones, roughly nine tenths seen once; the top ten hold about 1.7%.

This receptor was obtained from a man aged 45-65 years in good health and CMV-seronegative. The source material was CD4+ T cells from PBMCs. This chain links TRBV7-8 with TRBJ1-1, with D perhaps TRBD1 (5 bases). The CDR3 bases are TGTGCCGGTAGTAGGGGCACAGTGAACACTGAAGCTTTCTTT. Protein product: CAGSRGTVNTEAFF.